The present T cell receptor beta chain was sequenced within a study of cytomegalovirus exposure and HLA in healthy donors. Germline CDR1 MDHEN, CDR2 SYDVKM. CDR3 length: 14 amino acids. V lost 10 bases to trimming and J lost 6 bases; unmatched junction nucleotides: 14. Study observations and caveats: What a later analysis showed was that several of the most significant clusters appeared linked to common viral pathogens. Reports credit the classifier with highly specific, highly sensitive diagnosis of cytomegalovirus status. In a later analysis, V- and J-gene trimming of beta chains associated with a DCLRE1C missense variant, replicated independently. Most subjects had HLA-A and HLA-B alleles reportedly predicted accurately by TCR beta sequences.

Vbeta (60) and Jbeta (13) primers were used in the PCR. The method was immunoSEQ multiplex PCR; TCRdb's version includes in-frame clones alone and lacks a portion of them. Of around 130,000 clones listed, over 75% are singletons. In regard to this clone: What it recognizes is unknown.

This chain connects TRBV28 to TRBJ2-5, with TRBD2 matching over 7 bases. Sequencing used PBMCs. The receptor was derived from a female donor in good health and CMV-seronegative. The CDR3 nucleotides read TGTGCCATTCAGGGAGGGCCGGGAGGTCAGACCCAGTACTTC. This sequence encodes CAIQGGPGGQTQYF.